This paragraph reports one TCR beta chain. It lacks a known antigen. No quality values exist for individual bases; no much larger clone is one base distant. The receptor library was made with the immunoSEQ multiplex PCR assay. Processing in the source paper ran as follows. A statistical classification framework was developed to diagnose cytomegalovirus status using the catalog of TCR beta chain sequences. Drawn from immuneACCESS, this table holds only the in-frame rearrangements with V and J called that TCRdb kept. Clones are partly lost; checked studies trace under half to an unresolved V gene and leave the rest unexplained. V and J calls and clone size are as listed in that table; D and trimming were resolved from the DNA. The sample table shows 330,000 or so clones, and roughly 88% are seen once. Jointly, the top ten make up over 0.8% of the sample. This specimen comes from a study of cytomegalovirus exposure and HLA in healthy donors (dated by TCRdb to 2016 to 2017). Some background on the complete study: A later analysis indicated that the 120 or so validation repertoires were generated on the platform also employed for the 700 or so repertoires of the first cohort. The study aimed to test whether signatures of past pathogen exposure could be identified by cataloging public T cell receptors. A separate validation cohort of over 95 different subjects was used in addition to the roughly 700-subject first cohort. To predict cytomegalovirus infection status, the study brought together high-throughput TCR immunosequencing, statistical association of individual TCRs with disease status, and machine learning. Study-wide conclusions, independent of this receptor: According to the authors, the approach could potentially be generalized to other disease states and immunological phenotypes. While some public TCRs were present in many individuals, most TCR sequences turned up only very rarely across donors. The classifier was reported to diagnose cytomegalovirus status with high specificity and sensitivity in both the original and validation cohorts. A few of the identified cytomegalovirus-associated TCR beta chains were confirmed in vitro to be specific for cytomegalovirus antigens. The study gave a list of 150 to 200 TCR beta chains associated with cytomegalovirus. A later analysis lacked HLA typing for the validation cohort, so it scored co-occurrence in that cohort across all 110 or so repertoires. Subsequent analysis determined that TCRs grouped into clusters in the first cohort also showed a tendency toward co-occurrence across the 90 to 150 validation repertoires, and approximately 94% of cluster scores exceeded 0.

The CDR3 has 14 amino acids, counting the end cysteine and phenylalanine. The sequence is cut down to CDR3 DNA, 42 bases in frame from base 1. V is pruned by 5 bases and J by 5 bases, leaving 3 bases of the junction without a gene match. The germline V gene gives CDR1 as MGHRA and CDR2 as YSYEKL. Donors formed part of the validation cohort, which comprised fewer than 150 subjects and was distinct from the first cohort of under 800 subjects. The rearrangement joined TRBV4-1 to TRBJ2-7, with 13 middle bases fitting TRBD2. Sequencing was performed on PBMCs. The source of this sequence is a woman aged 18-29 years in good health and CMV-seronegative. The nucleotide sequence is given as TGCGCCAGCAGCAGGACTAGCGGGAGTAACGAGCAGTACTTC. Translated, this gives CASSRTSGSNEQYF.